Here is one T cell receptor beta chain with its context. Each recovered donor of Cohort 3 presented with two negative PCRs, clearance, or symptom resolution. This record comes from a study of blood T cell repertoires in COVID-19. Study overall: COVID-19 samples collected from the United States, Italy and Spain covered acute and convalescent phases.

Study processing details: Amplification with reference gene primers provided the estimates of nucleated cell counts. Some clones are missing from TCRdb's copy, which holds only in-frame ones; the method was immunoSEQ multiplex PCR. V, J and clone size are those of that table, while D and trimming were read from the DNA. The table includes fewer than 200,000 clones, over 80% detected once. V lost 2 bases and J 5 bases, leaving 10 bases between the germline ends. The CDR3 extends over 13 amino acids. From germline, CDR1 is SGHRS and CDR2 YFSETQ. The origin of this receptor is a woman between 50 and 59 years old who had recovered from COVID-19. V and J are TRBV5-1 and TRBJ1-1; D possibly corresponds to TRBD1 (5 bases). The material sequenced was PBMCs or T cells enriched from blood (not recorded which). The CDR3 sequence is CASSFGGGTEAFF. CDR3 in DNA: TGCGCCAGCAGCTTCGGCGGGGGGACTGAAGCTTTCTTT.